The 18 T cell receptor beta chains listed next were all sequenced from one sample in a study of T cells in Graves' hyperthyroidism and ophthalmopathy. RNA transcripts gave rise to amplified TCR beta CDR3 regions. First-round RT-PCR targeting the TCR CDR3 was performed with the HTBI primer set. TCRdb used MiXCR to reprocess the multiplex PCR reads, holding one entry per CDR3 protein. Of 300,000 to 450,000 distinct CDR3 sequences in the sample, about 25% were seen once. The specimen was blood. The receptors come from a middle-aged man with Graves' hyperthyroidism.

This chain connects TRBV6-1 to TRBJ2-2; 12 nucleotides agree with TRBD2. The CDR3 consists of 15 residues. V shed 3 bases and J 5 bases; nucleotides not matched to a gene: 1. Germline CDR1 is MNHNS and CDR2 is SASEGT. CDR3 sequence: CASSETSGSTGELFF. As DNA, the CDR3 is TGTGCCAGCAGTGAGACTAGCGGGAGTACCGGGGAGCTGTTTTTT.

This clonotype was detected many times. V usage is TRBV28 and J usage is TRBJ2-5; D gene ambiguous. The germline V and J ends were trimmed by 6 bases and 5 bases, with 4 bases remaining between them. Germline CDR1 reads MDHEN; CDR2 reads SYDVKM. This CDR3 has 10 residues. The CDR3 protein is CASRAETQYF. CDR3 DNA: TGTGCCAGCAGGGCGGAGACCCAGTACTTC.

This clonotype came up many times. The CDR3 spells CASRGLHSGTEAFF. The CDR3 DNA reads TGTGCCAGCAGAGGACTGCATTCGGGAACTGAAGCTTTCTTT. V and J are TRBV2 and TRBJ1-1; D gene uncertain. The CDR3 is made up of 14 amino acids. The germline V gene has CDR1 SNHLY and CDR2 FYNNEI. V lost 6 bases to trimming and J lost 5 bases, with 16 bases between them.

In nucleotides, the CDR3 is TGTGCCAGCAGCCAAGGGGCAGGGAAACAGTACTTC. Its protein is CASSQGAGKQYF. The chain links TRBV3-1 to TRBJ2-5, with a weak D call TRBD1 (5 bases). Between the trimmed V and J ends, which lost 1 base and 11 bases, there was a span of 11 bases. Germline V gives CDR1 LGHDT, CDR2 YNNKEL (reference sequence). The CDR3 is made up of 12 amino acids.

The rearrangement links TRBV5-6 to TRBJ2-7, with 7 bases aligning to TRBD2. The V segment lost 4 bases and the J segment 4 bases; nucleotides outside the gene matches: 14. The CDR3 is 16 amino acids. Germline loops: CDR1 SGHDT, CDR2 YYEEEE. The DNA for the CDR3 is TGTGCCAGCAGCACCCCTGGGGGGAGGGAAGAGTACGAGCAGTACTTC. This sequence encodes CASSTPGGREEYEQYF.

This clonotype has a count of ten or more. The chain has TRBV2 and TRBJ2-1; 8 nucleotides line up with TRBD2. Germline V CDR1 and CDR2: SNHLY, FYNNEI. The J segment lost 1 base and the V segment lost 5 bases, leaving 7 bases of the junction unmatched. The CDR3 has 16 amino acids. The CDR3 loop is CASSRGLGRSYNEQFF. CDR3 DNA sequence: TGTGCCAGCAGTCGGGGACTAGGCAGGTCCTACAATGAGCAGTTCTTC.

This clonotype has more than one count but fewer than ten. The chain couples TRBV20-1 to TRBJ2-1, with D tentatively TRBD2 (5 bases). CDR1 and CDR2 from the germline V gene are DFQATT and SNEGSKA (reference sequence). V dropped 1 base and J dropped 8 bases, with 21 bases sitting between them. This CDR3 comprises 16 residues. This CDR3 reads CSARAPGGLQLDEQFF. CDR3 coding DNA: TGCAGTGCTAGAGCCCCCGGCGGGTTACAATTGGATGAGCAGTTCTTC.

CDR3 sequence reads: CASSLVVPTSDQETQYF. The CDR3, as DNA: TGTGCCAGCAGTTTAGTGGTGCCGACCAGCGACCAAGAGACCCAGTACTTC. The chain joins TRBV27 to TRBJ2-5; D unresolved. CDR3 length: 17 residues. Germline values: CDR1 MNHEY, CDR2 SMNVEV (reference sequence). The V end lost 2 bases, the J end lost 0 bases, and 16 bases lay between the germline ends.

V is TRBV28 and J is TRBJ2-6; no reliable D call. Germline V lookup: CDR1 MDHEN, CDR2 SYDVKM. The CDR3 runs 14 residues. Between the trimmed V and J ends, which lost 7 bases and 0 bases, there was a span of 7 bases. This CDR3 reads CASKKFSGANVLTF. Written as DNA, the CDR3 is TGTGCCAGCAAAAAGTTCTCTGGGGCCAACGTCCTGACTTTC.

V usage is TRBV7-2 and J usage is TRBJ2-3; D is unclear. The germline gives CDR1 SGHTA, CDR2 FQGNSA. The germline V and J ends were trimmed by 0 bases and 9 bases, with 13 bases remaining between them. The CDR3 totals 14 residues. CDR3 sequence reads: CASSLADLNPTQYF. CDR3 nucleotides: TGTGCCAGCAGCTTAGCCGACCTGAATCCCACGCAGTATTTT.

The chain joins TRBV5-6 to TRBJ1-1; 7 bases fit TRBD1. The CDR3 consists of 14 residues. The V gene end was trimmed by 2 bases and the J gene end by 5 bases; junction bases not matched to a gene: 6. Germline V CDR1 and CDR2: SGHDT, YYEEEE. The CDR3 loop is CASSLNRGDTEAFF. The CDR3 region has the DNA TGTGCCAGCAGCTTAAACAGGGGCGATACTGAAGCTTTCTTT.

CDR3 region: CASSWRGRGNIQYF. Here the CDR3 DNA reads TGTGCCAGCAGTTGGAGAGGTCGGGGGAACATTCAGTACTTC. The chain has TRBV12-3 or TRBV12-4 and TRBJ2-4; D might be TRBD2 (6 bases). Trimming cost V 4 bases and J 7 bases, with 14 bases left between them. This CDR3 has 14 residues.

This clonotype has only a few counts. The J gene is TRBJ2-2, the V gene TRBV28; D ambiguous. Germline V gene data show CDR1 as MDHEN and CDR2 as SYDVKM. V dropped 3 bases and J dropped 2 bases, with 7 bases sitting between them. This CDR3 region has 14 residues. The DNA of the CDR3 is TGTGCCAGCAGTTTTAACAGAAACACCGGGGAGCTGTTTTTT. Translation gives CASSFNRNTGELFF.

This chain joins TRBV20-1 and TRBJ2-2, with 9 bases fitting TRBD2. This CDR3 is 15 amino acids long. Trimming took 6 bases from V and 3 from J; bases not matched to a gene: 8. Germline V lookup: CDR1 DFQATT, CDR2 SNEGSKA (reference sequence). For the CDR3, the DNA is TGCAGTGCCCGGGCGAGCGGGAGGCACACCGGGGAGCTGTTTTTT. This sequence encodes CSARASGRHTGELFF.

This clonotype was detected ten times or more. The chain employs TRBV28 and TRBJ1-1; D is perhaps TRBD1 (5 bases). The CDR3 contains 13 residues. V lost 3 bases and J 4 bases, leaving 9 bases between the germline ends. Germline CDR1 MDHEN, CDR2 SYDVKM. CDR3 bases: TGTGCCAGCAGTTTGTACAGGCTCACTGAAGCTTTCTTT. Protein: CASSLYRLTEAFF.

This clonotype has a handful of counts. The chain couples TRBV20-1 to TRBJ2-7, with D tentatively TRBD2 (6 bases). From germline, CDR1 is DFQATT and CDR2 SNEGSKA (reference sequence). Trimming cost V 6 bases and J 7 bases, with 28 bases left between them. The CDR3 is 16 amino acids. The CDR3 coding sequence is TGCAGTGCCATCCTTCCTGCGGGACGGACCGCAGAGGAGCAGTACTTC. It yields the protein CSAILPAGRTAEEQYF.

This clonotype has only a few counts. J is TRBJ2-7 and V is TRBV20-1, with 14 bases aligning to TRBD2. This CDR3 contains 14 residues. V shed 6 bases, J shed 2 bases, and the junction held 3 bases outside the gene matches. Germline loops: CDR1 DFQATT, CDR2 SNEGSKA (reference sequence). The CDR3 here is CSAGLAGGTYEQYF. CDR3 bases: TGCAGTGCCGGACTAGCGGGGGGAACCTACGAGCAGTACTTC.

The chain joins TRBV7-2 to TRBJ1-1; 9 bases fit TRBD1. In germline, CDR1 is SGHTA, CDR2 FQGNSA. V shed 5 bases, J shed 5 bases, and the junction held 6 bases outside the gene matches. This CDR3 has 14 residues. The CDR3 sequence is CASSPRTGETEAFF. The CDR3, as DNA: TGTGCCAGCAGCCCCCGGACAGGGGAAACTGAAGCTTTCTTT.